These 10 T cell receptor beta chains originate from one sample sequenced in a study of blood T cell repertoires in COVID-19. TCRdb keeps only in-frame clones here, not all; method: immunoSEQ multiplex PCR. The profile covers fewer than 70,000 clones, with around 79% appearing a single time and 4.9% taken by the ten largest. The sample consisted of peripheral blood. Receptor source: a human donor in a cohort sampled during active COVID-19.

This chain uses TRBV5-1 with TRBJ2-7; the D is unclear. Germline CDR1 and CDR2: SGHRS and YFSETQ. Trimming took off 5 bases at V and 0 bases at J, with 12 bases between the two ends. This CDR3 spans 14 amino acids. The DNA for the CDR3 is TGCGCCAGCAGTAAACCAGGAAACTCCTACGAGCAGTACTTC. Amino acids: CASSKPGNSYEQYF.

The chain recombines TRBV9 with TRBJ2-7, with no clear D. Germline V gene lookup returns CDR1 SGDLS and CDR2 YYNGEE. The CDR3 length is 14 residues. Trimming removed 0 bases from V and 0 bases from J, with 7 bases in between. CDR3 sequence (DNA): TGTGCCAGCAGCGTAGCTGGCACCTCCTACGAGCAGTACTTC. Amino acid sequence: CASSVAGTSYEQYF. Variable domain in full (rest from reference TRBV9 and TRBJ2-7): DSGVTQTPKHLITATGQRVTLRCSPRSGDLSVYWYQQSLDQGLQFLIQYYNGEERAKGNILERFSAQQFPDLHSELNLSSLELGDSALYFCASSVAGTSYEQYFGPGTRLTVT.

The V call is TRBV7-2, the J call TRBJ1-2; D may be TRBD1 (5 bases). CDR1 and CDR2 (germline): SGHTA, FQGNSA. Deletions cut 5 bases from V and 0 bases from J, with 7 bases between. This CDR3 contains 13 residues. In DNA form, the CDR3 reads TGTGCCAGCAGCCCGACAGCTAACTATGGCTACACCTTC. It specifies CASSPTANYGYTF.

V usage is TRBV7-2 and J usage is TRBJ1-1; D is unresolved. This CDR3 region has 12 residues. The germline gives CDR1 SGHTA, CDR2 FQGNSA. The germline V and J ends were trimmed by 6 bases and 8 bases, with 13 bases remaining between them. The CDR3 here is CASRFGTEEAFF. In nucleotides, the CDR3 is TGTGCCAGCAGGTTCGGTACCGAAGAAGCTTTCTTT.

The DNA of the CDR3 is TGTGCCAGTAGTTTCGGGACTGCCTACGAGCAGTACTTC. It codes for CASSFGTAYEQYF. The V and J genes are TRBV19 and TRBJ2-7; perhaps TRBD2 as D (6 bases). V gave up 5 bases and J gave up 2 bases, with 10 bases separating them. The CDR3 extends over 13 amino acids. In germline, CDR1 is LNHDA, CDR2 SQIVND (reference sequence).

This chain links TRBV6-5 with TRBJ2-7; 7 nucleotides agree with TRBD1. V dropped 6 bases and J dropped 5; count of bases not matched to a gene: 7. Germline-derived CDR1 and CDR2 are MNHEY and SVGAGI. The CDR3 sequence is 13 residues long. CDR3 DNA: TGTGCCAGCAGGTCGACAGGGCGACACGAGCAGTACTTC. This encodes CASRSTGRHEQYF.

The chain joins TRBV18 to TRBJ2-7; TRBD1 aligns across 7 bases. Germline-derived CDR1 and CDR2 are KGHSH and LQKENI. CDR3 length equals 13 residues. Germline trimming cut 4 bases from V and 4 bases from J; bases unmatched to any gene: 4. The CDR3 sequence: CASSQGAPYEQYF. DNA of the CDR3: TGTGCCAGCTCACAGGGGGCGCCTTACGAGCAGTACTTC.

The chain carries TRBV4-1 and TRBJ1-1, with no clear D. Trimming left V 4 bases short and J 0 bases short, with 6 bases between. CDR1 MGHRA and CDR2 YSYEKL come from the germline V gene. The length of the CDR3 is 13 residues. The CDR3 nucleotides are TGCGCCAGCAGCCCTAAGTTGAACACTGAAGCTTTCTTT. Its protein is CASSPKLNTEAFF.

The sample holds one count of this clone. The chain links TRBV7-2 to TRBJ1-5, with TRBD1 as a possible D gene (6 bases). Trimming cost V 5 bases and J 5 bases, with 13 bases left between them. Germline values: CDR1 SGHTA, CDR2 FQGNSA. The CDR3 is 14 residues long. In nucleotides, the CDR3 is TGTGCCAGCAGCGCCCGGCCAGGGGATCAGCCCCAGCATTTT. It codes for CASSARPGDQPQHF.

J is TRBJ2-3 and V is TRBV5-4; 7 bases match TRBD2. Germline-derived CDR1 and CDR2 are SGHNT and YYREEE (reference sequence). This CDR3 contains 15 residues. The ends lost 0 bases at V and 7 bases at J; junction bases unmatched: 8. The CDR3 loop reads CASSLEVGRANTQYF. Here the CDR3 DNA reads TGTGCCAGCAGCTTGGAGGTTGGGAGGGCGAATACGCAGTATTTT. The whole variable domain, remainder taken from reference TRBV5-4 and TRBJ2-3, is ETGVTQSPTHLIKTRGQQVTLRCSSQSGHNTVSWYQQALGQGPQFIFQYYREEENGRGNFPPRFSGLQFPNYSSELNVNALELDDSALYLCASSLEVGRANTQYFGPGTRLTVL.